The clone carrying this T cell receptor beta chain was counted only a few times. Profiling relied on immunoSEQ multiplex PCR, and the TCRdb table lists in-frame clones only, not all of them. This sample yields about 2.1 million clones, of which around 93% are seen a single time; less than 2% belongs to the top ten. Terminally differentiated effector memory CD45RA+ cells were excluded from the naive CD8 cells, which were CD45RO-negative and positively selected for CCR7. This entry comes from a study of shared clonotypes between healthy human individuals. Turning to the study itself: Per donor, CD8 memory used one plate, CD8 naive used two, CD4 memory used three and CD4 naive used three.

The receptor comes from a young man in good health. Some clones in this sample may be carry-over from other donors' samples. The sample was naive CD8+ T cells from PBMCs.

This chain's CDR3 is CASSLGYRGAYNEQFF. The CDR3 bases are TGCGCCAGCAGCTTGGGATACAGGGGAGCCTACAATGAGCAGTTCTTC. The chain joins TRBV5-1 to TRBJ2-1; 7 bases match TRBD1. The CDR3 runs to 16 residues. V shed 0 bases and J 2 bases; nucleotides not matched to a gene: 5. Germline V CDR1 and CDR2: SGHRS, YFSETQ.